This T cell receptor beta chain originates from a study of blood T cell repertoires in COVID-19. Participants reported their clinical history, and cohort assignment relied on those reports. Assay: immunoSEQ multiplex PCR; the TCRdb copy retains only in-frame clones and omits some. The sample contains about 200,000 clones, approximately 80% of which appear only once. The germline V gene encodes CDR1 MNHNS and CDR2 SASEGT. J gave up 4 bases and V 3 bases, and 1 base lay outside the gene matches. This CDR3 contains 15 residues. Material: PBMCs or T cells enriched from blood (not recorded which). This receptor was taken from a man aged 40-50 years who had recovered from COVID-19. The chain links TRBV6-1 to TRBJ2-1, with 12 bases matching TRBD2. The CDR3 reads CASSDGLAGYNEQFF. The CDR3 bases are TGTGCCAGCAGTGATGGACTAGCGGGATACAATGAGCAGTTCTTC.